One sample yielded the 25 T cell receptor beta chains listed below, sequenced in a study of a mutant IDH1 vaccine in newly diagnosed glioma. Repertoires were generated with immunoSEQ multiplex PCR, while TCRdb's copy carries only in-frame clones and drops some. The sample includes approximately 60,000 clones, 65% to 75% of them seen just once. The time point was: week 35, safety follow-up. What each vaccine dose contained was 300 ug of mutant IDH1 20-mer peptide, accompanied by topical imiquimod. The antigens of these receptors remain unknown. Here the sequenced sample was PBMCs, taken from a glioma patient whose treatment included an IDH1 peptide vaccine. Source of these receptors: a man aged 50 to 59 with glioma.

The rearrangement uses TRBV19 and TRBJ1-5; a weak D match, TRBD1 (5 bases). Germline assignment: CDR1 LNHDA and CDR2 SQIVND (reference sequence). The CDR3 length is 14 residues. Trimming took 4 bases from V and 5 from J, leaving 12 bases between them. CDR3 region: CASSTDTGYQPQHF. Here the CDR3 DNA reads TGTGCCAGTAGTACGGACACCGGGTATCAGCCCCAGCATTTT.

This clone was observed a few times. This sample also contains other DNA sequences that code for the same CDR3. The J gene is TRBJ1-5, the V gene TRBV27; 8 nucleotides match TRBD1. Germline values: CDR1 MNHEY, CDR2 SMNVEV (reference sequence). The CDR3 covers 14 residues. V gave up 4 bases and J gave up 2 bases; unmatched junction bases: 1. CDR3 nucleotides: TGTGCCAGCAGTTCGACAGGGGGCAATCAGCCCCAGCATTTT. Protein: CASSSTGGNQPQHF.

This clone was detected a few times. The rearrangement joins TRBV9 to TRBJ1-4, with a possible D match to TRBD1 (5 bases). The CDR3 has 13 residues. Trimming took 2 bases from V and 10 from J, leaving 12 bases between them. CDR1 is SGDLS and CDR2 is YYNGEE in the germline V gene. CDR3 coding DNA: TGTGCCAGCAGCGTTCGGACCGGGGGAAAACTGTTTTTT. Amino acid sequence: CASSVRTGGKLFF.

V usage is TRBV30 and J usage is TRBJ2-1, with 11 bases fitting TRBD2. Per the germline V gene, CDR1 is GTSNPN and CDR2 is SVGIG (reference sequence). The CDR3 loop spans 16 amino acids. The trim removed 3 bases at V and 0 bases at J, leaving 4 bases unmatched. CDR3 protein: CAWRLAGASSYNEQFF. CDR3 bases: TGTGCCTGGAGACTAGCGGGGGCGAGCTCCTACAATGAGCAGTTCTTC.

This sequence joins TRBV5-4 and TRBJ1-1, with D unresolved. CDR1 is SGHNT, CDR2 YYREEE, per germline (reference sequence). V lost 4 bases to trimming and J lost 3 bases, with 10 bases between them. The CDR3 is 13 amino acids. Here the CDR3 reads CASSPGGYTEAFF. The CDR3 region has the DNA TGTGCCAGCAGCCCAGGAGGATACACTGAAGCTTTCTTT.

The J gene is TRBJ1-5, the V gene TRBV5-1, with a possible D match to TRBD1 (6 bases). With 1 base removed from V and 3 bases from J, the gap between germline ends came to 8 bases. The germline V gene encodes CDR1 SGHRS and CDR2 YFSETQ. This CDR3 is 14 amino acids long. The CDR3 DNA sequence: TGCGCCAGCAGCTTGACAGGGTCCAATCAGCCCCAGCATTTT. It is translated as CASSLTGSNQPQHF.

This rearrangement joins TRBV4-1 to TRBJ2-7; 7 nucleotides line up with TRBD2. Germline values: CDR1 MGHRA, CDR2 YSYEKL. This CDR3 comprises 15 residues. V was clipped by 6 bases and J by 6 bases; unmatched bases: 14. In DNA, the CDR3 is TGCGCCAGCAGTCAGGGACTATCTGTCATGGTCGAGCAGTACTTC. Encoded protein: CASSQGLSVMVEQYF.

The chain joins TRBV19 to TRBJ1-5; D is unclear. V shed 0 bases and J shed 7 bases, with 7 bases lying between them. The CDR3 consists of 13 residues. The germline V gene encodes CDR1 LNHDA and CDR2 SQIVND (reference sequence). CDR3 sequence: CASSIERSQPQHF. CDR3 DNA sequence: TGTGCCAGTAGTATAGAAAGGAGCCAGCCCCAGCATTTT.

This clone was detected a few times. Different DNA sequences within this sample yield the same CDR3. V usage is TRBV4-3 and J usage is TRBJ2-1; D might be TRBD2 (7 bases). Germline values: CDR1 LGHNA, CDR2 YSLEER. This CDR3 spans 16 amino acids. V was cut by 1 base and J by 4 bases, with 14 bases left in between. CDR3 region: CASSQVERGGYNEQFF. DNA for the CDR3: TGCGCCAGCAGCCAAGTAGAGAGGGGGGGATACAATGAGCAGTTCTTC.

On this clone: The sample holds other DNA sequences that translate to the same CDR3. V gene TRBV6-1 combines with J gene TRBJ1-1; D gene ambiguous. Germline CDR1 is MNHNS and CDR2 is SASEGT. V was shortened by 4 bases and J by 6 bases, with 12 bases between the two germline ends. The CDR3 runs to 13 residues. The CDR3: CASSVGPRAEAFF. In nucleotides, the CDR3 is TGTGCCAGCAGTGTTGGGCCAAGAGCTGAAGCTTTCTTT.

The rearrangement uses TRBV6-5 and TRBJ1-1; TRBD1 might be the D (5 bases). This CDR3 region has 15 residues. Per germline, CDR1 MNHEY and CDR2 SVGAGI. Trimming shortened V by 0 bases and J by 5 bases, and 13 bases separated the two germline ends. CDR3 DNA sequence: TGTGCCAGCAGTTACTCGGTGGGGGTTAGGACTGAAGCTTTCTTT. Its protein product is CASSYSVGVRTEAFF.

The chain uses TRBV5-1 and TRBJ2-7; TRBD1 agrees at 9 bases. Per the germline V gene, CDR1 is SGHRS and CDR2 is YFSETQ. The CDR3 covers 14 residues. V trimming: 4 bases; J trimming: 3 bases; junction bases outside the gene matches: 5. CDR3 DNA sequence: TGCGCCAGCAGCCCAGGACAGGGGCTCTACGAGCAGTACTTC. Amino acids: CASSPGQGLYEQYF.

CDR3 sequence reads: CASSSDGNYNSPLHF. The CDR3 DNA reads as TGTGCCAGCAGCTCTGACGGGAACTATAATTCACCCCTCCACTTT. The genes are TRBV7-8 and TRBJ1-6; the D is unclear. Germline V CDR1 and CDR2: SGHVS, FQNEAQ. The CDR3 has 15 residues. Trimming took 4 bases from V and 3 from J, leaving 10 bases between them. The full variable domain, rest sourced from reference TRBV7-8 and TRBJ1-6, is GAGVSQSPRYKVAKRGQDVALRCDPISGHVSLFWYQQALGQGPEFLTYFQNEAQLDKSGLPSDRFFAERPEGSVSTLKIQRTQQEDSAVYLCASSSDGNYNSPLHFGNGTRLTVT.

Here the CDR3 reads CASQDSTNEKLFF. DNA for the CDR3: TGTGCCAGTCAGGATTCAACTAATGAAAAACTGTTTTTT. The chain recombines TRBV6-5 with TRBJ1-4; the D is unclear. This CDR3 contains 13 residues. V was trimmed by 9 bases and J by 0 bases, leaving 8 bases between them. From germline, CDR1 is MNHEY and CDR2 SVGAGI.

The chain's CDR3 is CASSETGGRTDTQYF. The DNA of the CDR3 is TGCGCCAGCAGTGAAACGGGGGGCCGCACAGATACGCAGTATTTT. This chain connects TRBV10-1 to TRBJ2-3; possible D gene TRBD2, 7 bases. Trimming left V 3 bases short and J 1 base short, with 11 bases between. This CDR3 region has 15 residues. The germline gives CDR1 WNHNN, CDR2 SYGVQD (reference sequence).

A few counts support this clone. The rearrangement uses TRBV30 and TRBJ2-3, with TRBD2 identical over 12 bases. The CDR3 has 13 residues. Germline lookup yields CDR1 GTSNPN and CDR2 SVGIG (reference sequence). The V and J ends lost 3 bases and 10 bases, in that order; junction bases with no gene match: 5. This chain's CDR3 is CAWSTTSGGPQYF. The DNA for the CDR3 is TGTGCCTGGAGCACGACTAGCGGGGGCCCGCAGTATTTT.

V gene TRBV30 combines with J gene TRBJ2-2, with TRBD1 matching 11 bases. V trimming: 5 bases; J trimming: 4 bases; junction bases outside the gene matches: 6. CDR1 and CDR2 (germline): GTSNPN, SVGIG (reference sequence). This CDR3 has 15 amino acids. The CDR3 spells CAWVTGTGGTGELFF. CDR3 coding DNA: TGTGCCTGGGTTACCGGGACAGGGGGCACCGGGGAGCTGTTTTTT.

The rearrangement uses TRBV7-9 and TRBJ2-1; possible D gene TRBD2, 5 bases. Trimming stripped 0 bases from V and 7 bases from J, with 19 bases between. The V gene's germline CDR1 is SEHNR and CDR2 FQNEAQ (reference sequence). The CDR3 consists of 17 residues. The CDR3 nucleotides are TGTGCCAGCAGCTTAGCGGTGGAATTGCGGGCACTGAATGAGCAGTTCTTC. Amino acid sequence: CASSLAVELRALNEQFF.

The sample holds a few counts of this clone. The rearrangement links TRBV10-3 to TRBJ1-3; the D is unclear. Germline V gene lookup returns CDR1 ENHRY and CDR2 SYGVKD. Deletions cut 7 bases from V and 3 bases from J, with 16 bases between. The CDR3 spans 15 residues. CDR3 amino acids: CAITSEGLGGNTIYF. The CDR3 nucleotides read TGTGCCATCACAAGTGAGGGTTTGGGTGGAAACACCATATATTTT.

This clone is deemed medium-sized. The genes are TRBV9 and TRBJ1-2; D is possibly TRBD1 (5 bases). Deletions cut 0 bases from V and 8 bases from J, with 14 bases between. CDR3 size: 14 residues. Germline V CDR1 and CDR2: SGDLS, YYNGEE. The CDR3 sequence: CASSVALAGVGYTF. In DNA, the CDR3 is TGTGCCAGCAGCGTAGCCTTAGCGGGGGTCGGCTACACCTTC.

This chain joins TRBV2 and TRBJ2-1, with D perhaps TRBD2 (5 bases). The CDR3 sequence is 13 residues long. Germline assignment: CDR1 SNHLY and CDR2 FYNNEI. V shed 10 bases and J shed 6 bases, with 16 bases lying between them. The CDR3 region is CATGNEGLNEQFF. For the CDR3, the DNA is TGTGCCACCGGGAATGAGGGTCTCAATGAGCAGTTCTTC.

The rearrangement joins TRBV6-5 to TRBJ1-1, with D possibly TRBD1 on 6 matching bases. The CDR3 covers 15 residues. The germline V gene encodes CDR1 MNHEY and CDR2 SVGAGI. V lost 10 bases and J 1 base, leaving 19 bases between the germline ends. The CDR3 bases are TGTGCCATTAGGGAAGGGGGGCGGACGAACACTGAAGCTTTCTTT. Residues: CAIREGGRTNTEAFF.

The chain couples TRBV4-2 to TRBJ2-3; D not certain. The CDR3 length is 17 residues. The V end was cut by 3 bases, the J end by 0 bases, with 16 bases between. Per germline, CDR1 LGHNA and CDR2 YNFKEQ. In DNA form, the CDR3 reads TGTGCCAGCAGCCAGGACCCCCCCCAATGGAGCACAGATACGCAGTATTTT. This codes for CASSQDPPQWSTDTQYF.

The chain employs TRBV6-6 and TRBJ2-3; 10 bases align to TRBD2. Germline-derived CDR1 and CDR2 are MNHNY and SVGAGI (reference sequence). The CDR3 is 16 residues long. The ends lost 4 bases at V and 2 bases at J; junction bases unmatched: 6. The CDR3 region has the DNA TGTGCCAGCAGTTCTCCGACTAGCGGGTCCACAGATACGCAGTATTTT. As protein: CASSSPTSGSTDTQYF.

The V gene is TRBV7-8, the J gene TRBJ1-1, with D maybe TRBD1 (6 bases). Germline values: CDR1 SGHVS, CDR2 FQNEAQ. Trimming removed 5 bases at V and 1 base at J, with 14 bases between. The CDR3 sequence is 15 residues long. The CDR3 protein is CASSPADRRNTEAFF. The CDR3 nucleotides are TGTGCCAGCAGCCCGGCTGACAGGCGGAACACTGAAGCTTTCTTT. Using reference TRBV7-8 and TRBJ1-1 for the parts outside the CDR3, the full variable domain is GAGVSQSPRYKVAKRGQDVALRCDPISGHVSLFWYQQALGQGPEFLTYFQNEAQLDKSGLPSDRFFAERPEGSVSTLKIQRTQQEDSAVYLCASSPADRRNTEAFFGQGTRLTVV.